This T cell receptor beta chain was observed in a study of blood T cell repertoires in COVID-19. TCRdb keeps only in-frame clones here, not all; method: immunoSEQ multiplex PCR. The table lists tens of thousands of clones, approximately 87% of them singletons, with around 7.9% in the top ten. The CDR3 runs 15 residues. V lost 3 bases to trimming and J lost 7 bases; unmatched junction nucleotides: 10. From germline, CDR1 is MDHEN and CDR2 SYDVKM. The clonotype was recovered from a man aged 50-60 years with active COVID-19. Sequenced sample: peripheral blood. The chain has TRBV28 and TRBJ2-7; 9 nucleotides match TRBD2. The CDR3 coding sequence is TGTGCCAGCAGTTTCCCAGCGGGGGGATTGGGGGAGCAGTACTTC. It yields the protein CASSFPAGGLGEQYF.